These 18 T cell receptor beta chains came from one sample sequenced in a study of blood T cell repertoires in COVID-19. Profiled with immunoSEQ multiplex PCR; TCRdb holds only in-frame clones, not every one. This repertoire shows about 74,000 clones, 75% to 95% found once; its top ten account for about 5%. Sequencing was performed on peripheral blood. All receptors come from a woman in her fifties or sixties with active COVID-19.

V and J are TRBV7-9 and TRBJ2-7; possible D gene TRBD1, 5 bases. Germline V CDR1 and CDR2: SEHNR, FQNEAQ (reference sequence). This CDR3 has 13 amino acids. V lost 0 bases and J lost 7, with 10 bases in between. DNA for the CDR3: TGTGCCAGCAGCTTAGCGCAAGGGGTAGAGCAGTACTTC. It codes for CASSLAQGVEQYF.

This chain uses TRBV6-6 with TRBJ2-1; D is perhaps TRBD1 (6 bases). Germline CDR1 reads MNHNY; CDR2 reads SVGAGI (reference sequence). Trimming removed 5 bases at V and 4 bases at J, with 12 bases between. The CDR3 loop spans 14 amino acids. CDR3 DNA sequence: TGTGCCAGCAGTGGGGGCCGGGTTTACAATGAGCAGTTCTTC. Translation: CASSGGRVYNEQFF.

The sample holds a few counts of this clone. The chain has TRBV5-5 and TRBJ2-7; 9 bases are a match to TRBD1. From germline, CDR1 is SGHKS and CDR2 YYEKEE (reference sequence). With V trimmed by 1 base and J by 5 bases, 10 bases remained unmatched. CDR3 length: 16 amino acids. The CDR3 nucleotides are TGTGCCAGCAGCTTGTACGCGGGACAGGGAAGCAACGAGCAGTACTTC. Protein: CASSLYAGQGSNEQYF.

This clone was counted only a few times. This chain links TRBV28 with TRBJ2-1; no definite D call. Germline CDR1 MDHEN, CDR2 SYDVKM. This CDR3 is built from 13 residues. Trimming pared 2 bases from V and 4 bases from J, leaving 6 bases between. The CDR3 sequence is CASSLDTYNEQFF. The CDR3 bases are TGTGCCAGCAGTTTAGATACTTACAATGAGCAGTTCTTC. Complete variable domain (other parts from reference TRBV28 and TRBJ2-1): DVKVTQSSRYLVKRTGEKVFLECVQDMDHENMFWYRQDPGLGLRLIYFSYDVKMKEKGDIPEGYSVSREKKERFSLILESASTNQTSMYLCASSLDTYNEQFFGPGTRLTVL.

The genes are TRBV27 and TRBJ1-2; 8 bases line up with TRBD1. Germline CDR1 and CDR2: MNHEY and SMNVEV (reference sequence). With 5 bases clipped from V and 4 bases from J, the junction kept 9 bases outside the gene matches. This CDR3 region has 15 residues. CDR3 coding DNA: TGTGCCAGCAGTCCCGCAGGGGGCGTCGTCTATGGCTACACCTTC. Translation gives CASSPAGGVVYGYTF.

As DNA, the CDR3 is TGTGCCGGCTCCCCGGACTTGCGGAACACTGAAGCTTTCTTT. It encodes CAGSPDLRNTEAFF. The chain is built from TRBV2 and TRBJ1-1; D not certain. V was cut by 11 bases and J by 1 base, with 17 bases left in between. The CDR3 length is 14 residues. Germline V gene sequence: CDR1 SNHLY, CDR2 FYNNEI.

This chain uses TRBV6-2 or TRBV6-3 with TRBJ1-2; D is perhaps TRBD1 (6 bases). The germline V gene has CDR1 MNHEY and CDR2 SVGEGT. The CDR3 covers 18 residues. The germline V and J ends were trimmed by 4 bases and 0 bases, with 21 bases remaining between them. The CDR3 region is CASSSPRDTGGTNYGYTF. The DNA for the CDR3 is TGTGCCAGCAGTTCCCCGAGGGACACCGGGGGGACTAACTATGGCTACACCTTC.

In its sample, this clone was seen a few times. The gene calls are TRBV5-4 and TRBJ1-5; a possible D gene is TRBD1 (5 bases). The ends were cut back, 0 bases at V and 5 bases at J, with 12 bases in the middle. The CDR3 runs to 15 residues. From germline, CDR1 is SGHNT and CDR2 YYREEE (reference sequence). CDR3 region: CASSLDASGDQPQHF. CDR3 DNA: TGTGCCAGCAGCTTGGACGCGTCGGGGGATCAGCCCCAGCATTTT. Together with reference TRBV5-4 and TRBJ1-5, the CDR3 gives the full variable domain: ETGVTQSPTHLIKTRGQQVTLRCSSQSGHNTVSWYQQALGQGPQFIFQYYREEENGRGNFPPRFSGLQFPNYSSELNVNALELDDSALYLCASSLDASGDQPQHFGDGTRLSIL.

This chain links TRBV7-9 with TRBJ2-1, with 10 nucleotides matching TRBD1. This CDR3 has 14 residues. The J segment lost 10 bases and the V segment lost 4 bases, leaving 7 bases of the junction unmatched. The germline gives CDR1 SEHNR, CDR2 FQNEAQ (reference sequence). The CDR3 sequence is CASSSTGGLREQFF. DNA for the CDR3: TGTGCCAGCAGCTCGACAGGGGGCTTGAGGGAGCAGTTCTTC.

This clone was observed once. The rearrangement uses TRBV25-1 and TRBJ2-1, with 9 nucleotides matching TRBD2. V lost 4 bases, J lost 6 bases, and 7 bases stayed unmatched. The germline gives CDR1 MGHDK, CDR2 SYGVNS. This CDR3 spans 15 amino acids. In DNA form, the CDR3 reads TGTGCCAGCAGTGTAAGACTAGCGGCGTCCAATGAGCAGTTCTTC. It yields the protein CASSVRLAASNEQFF.

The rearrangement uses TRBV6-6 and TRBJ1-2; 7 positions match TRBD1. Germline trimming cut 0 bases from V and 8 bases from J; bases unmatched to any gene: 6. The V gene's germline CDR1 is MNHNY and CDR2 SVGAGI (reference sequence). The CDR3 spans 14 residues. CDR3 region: CASSYSRGGGGYTF. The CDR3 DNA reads TGTGCCAGCAGTTACTCGAGAGGGGGCGGGGGCTACACCTTC.

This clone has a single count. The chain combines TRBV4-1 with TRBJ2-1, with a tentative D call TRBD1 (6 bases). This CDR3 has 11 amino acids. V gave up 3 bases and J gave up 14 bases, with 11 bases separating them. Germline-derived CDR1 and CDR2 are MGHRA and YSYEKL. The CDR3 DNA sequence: TGCGCCAGCAGCCAGACCGGGACAAAGTTCTTC. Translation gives CASSQTGTKFF.

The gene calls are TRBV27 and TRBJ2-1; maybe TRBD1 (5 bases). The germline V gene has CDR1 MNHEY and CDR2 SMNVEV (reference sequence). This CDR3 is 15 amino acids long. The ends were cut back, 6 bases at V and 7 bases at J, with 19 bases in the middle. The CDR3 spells CASSSSTDPRNEQFF. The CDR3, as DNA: TGTGCCAGCAGCAGTTCGACAGACCCAAGGAATGAGCAGTTCTTC.

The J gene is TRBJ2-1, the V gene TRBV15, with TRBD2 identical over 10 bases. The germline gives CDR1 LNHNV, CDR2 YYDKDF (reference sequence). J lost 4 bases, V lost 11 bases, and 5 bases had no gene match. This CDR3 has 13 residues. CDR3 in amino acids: CAVGLAEYNEQFF. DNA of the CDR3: TGTGCCGTCGGACTAGCGGAATACAATGAGCAGTTCTTC.

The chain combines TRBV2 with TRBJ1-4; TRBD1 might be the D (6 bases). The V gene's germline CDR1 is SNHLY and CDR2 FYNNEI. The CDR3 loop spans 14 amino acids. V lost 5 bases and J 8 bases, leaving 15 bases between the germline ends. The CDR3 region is CASSLQGSGEKLFF. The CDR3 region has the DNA TGTGCCAGCAGTCTACAGGGCTCAGGGGAAAAACTGTTTTTT.

In DNA, the CDR3 is TGCGCCAGCAGCGGGTGGCGGGACAGGGGCACAGATACGCAGTATTTT. It is translated as CASSGWRDRGTDTQYF. V is TRBV5-1 and J is TRBJ2-3, with 9 bases aligning to TRBD1. The CDR3 is made up of 16 amino acids. From germline, CDR1 is SGHRS and CDR2 YFSETQ. Trimming removed 4 bases from V and 1 base from J; junction bases left unmatched: 7.

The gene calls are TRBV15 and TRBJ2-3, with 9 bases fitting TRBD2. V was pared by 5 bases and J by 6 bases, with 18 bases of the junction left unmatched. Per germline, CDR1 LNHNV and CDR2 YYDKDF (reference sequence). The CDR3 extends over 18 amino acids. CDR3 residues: CATSPQGRIAGALDTQYF. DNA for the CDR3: TGTGCCACCAGCCCCCAGGGGAGGATAGCGGGAGCTTTGGATACGCAGTATTTT.

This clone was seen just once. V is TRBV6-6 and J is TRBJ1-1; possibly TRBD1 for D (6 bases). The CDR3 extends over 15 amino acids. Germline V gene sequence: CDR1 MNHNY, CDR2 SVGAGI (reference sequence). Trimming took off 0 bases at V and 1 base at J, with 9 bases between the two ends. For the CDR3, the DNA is TGTGCCAGCAGTTACTCTGGCAGGGGGAACACTGAAGCTTTCTTT. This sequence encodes CASSYSGRGNTEAFF.